In this sample, the clone carrying this TCR beta chain turned up once. The antigen is undetermined. The PCR had 60 Vbeta and 13 Jbeta primers. The repertoire was sequenced with immunoSEQ multiplex PCR; TCRdb's copy has only in-frame clones and lacks some. In the table there are about 130,000 clones, around four fifths of which are singletons. CDR1 is SEHNR, CDR2 FQNEAQ, per germline (reference sequence). This CDR3 contains 18 residues. The V gene lost 2 bases and the J gene lost 1 base, with 15 bases spanning the gap. This record comes from a study of cytomegalovirus exposure and HLA in healthy donors. Overall study results and limits: Among immune exposure information, only CMV serostatus was available. Most TCR sequences were uncommon, yet certain public TCRs appeared in many donors. Presence/absence results assume similar sequencing depth per donor, which may not hold.

Material: PBMCs. This sequence joins TRBV7-9 and TRBJ2-6; D might be TRBD1 (6 bases). The sequence was collected from a boy aged 2-9 years in good health and CMV-seronegative. The CDR3 protein is CASSLRDGRGSGANVLTF. In nucleotides, the CDR3 is TGTGCCAGCAGCTTAAGGGACGGCAGGGGTTCTGGGGCCAACGTCCTGACTTTC.